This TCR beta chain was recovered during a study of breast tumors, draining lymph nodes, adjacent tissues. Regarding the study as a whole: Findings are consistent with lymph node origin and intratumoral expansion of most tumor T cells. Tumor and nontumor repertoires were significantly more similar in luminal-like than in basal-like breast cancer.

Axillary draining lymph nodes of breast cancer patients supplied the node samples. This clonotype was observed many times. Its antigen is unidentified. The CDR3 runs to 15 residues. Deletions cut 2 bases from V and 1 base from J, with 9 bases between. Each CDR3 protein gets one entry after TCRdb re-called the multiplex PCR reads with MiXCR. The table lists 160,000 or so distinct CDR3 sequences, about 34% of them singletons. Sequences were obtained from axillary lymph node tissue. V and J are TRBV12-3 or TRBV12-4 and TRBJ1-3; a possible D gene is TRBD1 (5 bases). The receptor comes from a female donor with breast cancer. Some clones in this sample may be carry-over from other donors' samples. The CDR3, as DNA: TGTGCCAGCAGTTTACACCGGGGGTCTGGAAACACCATATATTTT. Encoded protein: CASSLHRGSGNTIYF.